The rows below give T cell receptor beta chains drawn from one sample of a study of vaccination effects on CD4 cells after COVID-19. The table came from immunoSEQ multiplex PCR; TCRdb's copy has only in-frame clones and leaves some out. The sample includes some 30,000 clones, more than 55% of them seen just once. What these receptors recognize is not known. The source material was CD4+ T cells from PBMCs cultured with SARS-CoV-2 spike peptides, sampled after COVID-19 vaccination. The receptors here all came from a human donor who received a COVID-19 vaccine. Each CDR3 is given with its conserved first and last residue. The order of the fields is V gene, CDR3 length, D gene, clone size, J gene, CDR3 DNA, CDR3 protein. D genes are given only for firm matches. Clone size is shown for a subset of rows, as once, few, many or a class of expanded clone.

>TRBV5-1|15|NA|NA|TRBJ1-4
TGCGCCAGCAGCCAAGACAGAGCAACTAATGAAAAACTGTTTTTT
CASSQDRATNEKLFF
>TRBV12-3/TRBV12-4|13|TRBD1|NA|TRBJ1-2
TGTGCCAGCAGCGCAGGGGGGGACTATGGCTACACCTTC
CASSAGGDYGYTF
>TRBV19|10|NA|NA|TRBJ1-2
TGTGCCACCGGGGACTATGGCTACACCTTC
CATGDYGYTF
>TRBV18|14|NA|NA|TRBJ2-3
TGTGCCAGCTCACCACCAGGAAACACAGATACGCAGTATTTT
CASSPPGNTDTQYF
>TRBV18|14|NA|medium-sized|TRBJ1-5
TGTGCCAGCTCCCCAGGACAGAGCAATCAGCCCCAGCATTTT
CASSPGQSNQPQHF
>TRBV5-4|16|TRBD1|NA|TRBJ1-1
TGTGCCAGCAGCTGGGACAGGGTGGGGATGAACACTGAAGCTTTCTTT
CASSWDRVGMNTEAFF
>TRBV14|17|TRBD1|NA|TRBJ2-2
TGTGCCAGCAGCCAAGAGATCGGGACAGGGTTTGTCGGGGAGCTGTTTTTT
CASSQEIGTGFVGELFF
>TRBV18|14|TRBD1|NA|TRBJ2-3
TGTGCCAGCTCACCCGCAGGGGGCAGAGATACGCAGTATTTT
CASSPAGGRDTQYF
>TRBV2|14|NA|NA|TRBJ2-5
TGTGCCAGCAGTGTTTATGGCAACCAAGAGACCCAGTACTTC
CASSVYGNQETQYF
>TRBV5-4|13|NA|NA|TRBJ2-5
TGTGCCAGCAGCTTGGCCTTCCAAGAGACCCAGTACTTC
CASSLAFQETQYF
>TRBV6-6|15|NA|NA|TRBJ1-1
TGTGCCAGCAGTTTCCTTGCACAGGGGAACACTGAAGCTTTCTTT
CASSFLAQGNTEAFF
>TRBV3-1/TRBV3-2|15|TRBD2|NA|TRBJ2-1
TGTGCCAGCAGCCAATTAGCGACTAGCGGCAATGAGCAGTTCTTC
CASSQLATSGNEQFF
>TRBV11-2|15|TRBD2|NA|TRBJ2-7
TGTGCCAGCAGCCCATCTAGCGGGAGGGCGTACGAGCAGTACTTC
CASSPSSGRAYEQYF
>TRBV5-1|15|NA|NA|TRBJ2-3
TGCGCCAGCAGCTTGCTGGGCGGGAGCACAGATACGCAGTATTTT
CASSLLGGSTDTQYF
>TRBV6-5|15|NA|NA|TRBJ1-5
TGTGCCAGCAGTTACTCGACAGGTGGTGGGGAGCCCCAGCATTTT
CASSYSTGGGEPQHF
>TRBV27|17|NA|NA|TRBJ1-1
TGTGCCAGCAGGGCGGTGCGTGTGCGGGATAGGAACACTGAAGCTTTCTTT
CASRAVRVRDRNTEAFF
>TRBV21-1|16|NA|once|TRBJ2-1
TGTGCCAGCAGCAAAGCGGAGGCGAGCTCCTACAATGAGCAGTTCTTC
CASSKAEASSYNEQFF
>TRBV25-1|14|NA|few|TRBJ1-2
TGTGCCAGCAGTGAAGGCAGAAACTCCTATGGCTACACCTTC
CASSEGRNSYGYTF
>TRBV10-2|13|NA|NA|TRBJ1-2
TGCGCCAGCAGTGAGTCCCAGGGTGGAGGCTACACCTTC
CASSESQGGGYTF
>TRBV18|13|TRBD1|NA|TRBJ1-2
TGTGCCAGCTCACCGCGCGACAGGGAGGGCTACACCTTC
CASSPRDREGYTF
>TRBV7-6|15|TRBD2|NA|TRBJ2-1
TGTGCCAGCAGCGAAAATAGCGGGAGGGCCTCTGAGCAGTTCTTC
CASSENSGRASEQFF
>TRBV7-2|15|NA|NA|TRBJ2-2
TGTGCCAGCAGCTTGGGCGGGGTGAACACCGGGGAGCTGTTTTTT
CASSLGGVNTGELFF
>TRBV5-5|17|NA|NA|TRBJ2-1
TGTGCCAGCAGCCCCAGAGGCGGATCCCCGGGTCCCAATGAGCAGTTCTTC
CASSPRGGSPGPNEQFF
>TRBV7-7|15|NA|NA|TRBJ2-5
TGTGCCAGCAGCACCGGACGGAGGTACCAAGAGACCCAGTACTTC
CASSTGRRYQETQYF
>TRBV5-1|13|NA|NA|TRBJ2-3
TGCGCCAGCAGTTATACGTTGGGGGATACGCAGTATTTT
CASSYTLGDTQYF
>TRBV19|15|NA|NA|TRBJ1-1
TGTGCCAGTAGTACCCTAAGGACAGAGAACACTGAAGCTTTCTTT
CASSTLRTENTEAFF
>TRBV2|15|NA|NA|TRBJ1-3
TGTGCCAGCCGGGGGGGGGCTGCCTCTGGAAACACCATATATTTT
CASRGGAASGNTIYF
>TRBV6-4|16|TRBD2|few|TRBJ2-3
TGTGCCAGCAGTGACGGAGCGGGGGGGCCATCAGATACGCAGTATTTT
CASSDGAGGPSDTQYF
>TRBV10-3|14|TRBD1|NA|TRBJ1-1
TGTGCCATCACCGTCGGACAGGGGAACACTGAAGCTTTCTTT
CAITVGQGNTEAFF
>TRBV19|12|NA|NA|TRBJ1-3
TGTGCCATTATATCCCCGGGGGACACCATATATTTT
CAIISPGDTIYF
>TRBV10-1|16|NA|NA|TRBJ2-1
TGCGCCAGCAGTGAGTCGGAGGTCAGCTCCTACAATGAGCAGTTCTTC
CASSESEVSSYNEQFF
>TRBV19|15|NA|NA|TRBJ1-2
TGTGCCAGTAGTAACCTCGGCAGCCTTAACTATGGCTACACCTTC
CASSNLGSLNYGYTF
>TRBV29-1|16|TRBD1|NA|TRBJ1-2
TGCAGCGTCGCCACCACACGAAACAGGGGACCCTATGGCTACACCTTC
CSVATTRNRGPYGYTF
>TRBV5-6|14|NA|NA|TRBJ2-5
TGTGCCAGCAGCTTGGCCTCCACTAAAGAGACCCAGTACTTC
CASSLASTKETQYF
>TRBV27|16|TRBD2|NA|TRBJ2-1
TGTGCCAGCAGTTTATCGTTGTCTAGCGGGGTTAATGAGCAGTTCTTC
CASSLSLSSGVNEQFF
>TRBV5-1|17|NA|NA|TRBJ1-6
TGCGCCAGCAGCTTGGTGGGTGGGGATGGTGTGGATTCACCCCTCCACTTT
CASSLVGGDGVDSPLHF
>TRBV5-4|15|TRBD2|NA|TRBJ2-3
TGTGCCAGCAGCTTGTTACTAGCGGGAGGTAATACGCAGTATTTT
CASSLLLAGGNTQYF
>TRBV24-1|13|NA|few|TRBJ1-1
TGTGCCACCAGTGACGGGAAGAACACTGAAGCTTTCTTT
CATSDGKNTEAFF
>TRBV11-2|16|NA|NA|TRBJ2-5
TGTGCCAGCAGCTTAATGTTGACAGCCGCCCAAGAGACCCAGTACTTC
CASSLMLTAAQETQYF
>TRBV7-9|12|NA|NA|TRBJ1-2
TGTGCCAGCAGCTTTTCCGACTATGGCTACACCTTC
CASSFSDYGYTF
>TRBV11-2|13|NA|NA|TRBJ1-2
TGTGCCAGCAGCTTAGTGACAGGTCCTAGCTACACCTTC
CASSLVTGPSYTF
>TRBV7-9|14|NA|NA|TRBJ2-7
TGTGCCAGCAGCTTAAGTCTAAGGGTGTACGAGCAGTACTTC
CASSLSLRVYEQYF
>TRBV4-2|17|TRBD2|NA|TRBJ2-7
TGTGCCAGCAGCCAAGAGGCTAGCGGGAGGGCTTGGGCCGAGCAGTACTTC
CASSQEASGRAWAEQYF
>TRBV9|16|NA|NA|TRBJ1-4
TGTGCCAGCAGCGTTTCTACCGGGTCGGAATGGGAAAAACTGTTTTTT
CASSVSTGSEWEKLFF
>TRBV19|21|TRBD2|NA|TRBJ2-5
TGTGCCAGTAGTGTTCGCAGAGGCCGGGCCGGAGTAGCGGGGGGCGGGGAGACCCAGTACTTC
CASSVRRGRAGVAGGGETQYF
>TRBV2|12|NA|few|TRBJ1-5
TGTGCCAGCAGTCAAGAAATGGGGACCCAGCATTTT
CASSQEMGTQHF